These 15 T cell receptor beta chains came from one sample sequenced in a study of CD8+CD57+ T cells in acquired aplastic anemia. The TCR beta profiling, which covered VDJ combination and CDR3 sequence, was carried out using genomic DNA as the template. Each CDR3 protein gets one entry after TCRdb re-called the reads with MiXCR. The data contain 150,000 to 200,000 distinct CDR3 sequences, just under 65% of them singletons. Sequencing used sorted CD4+, CD8+, or CD8+CD57+ T cells (not recorded which) from PBMCs. Receptors were obtained from a human donor in good health.

The gene calls are TRBV7-9 and TRBJ2-3; D unclear. Trimming left V 7 bases short and J 3 bases short, with 11 bases between. The CDR3 is made up of 13 amino acids. CDR1 and CDR2 from the germline V gene are SEHNR and FQNEAQ (reference sequence). Here the CDR3 reads CASTTLATDTQYF. In DNA form, the CDR3 reads TGTGCCAGCACCACTCTGGCGACAGATACGCAGTATTTT.

The CDR3 nucleotides are TGCAGTGCTAAAAGGTTCGGGTCCAACGAAGATACGCAGTATTTT. It encodes CSAKRFGSNEDTQYF. The chain couples TRBV20-1 to TRBJ2-3; D call uncertain. The V end lost 4 bases, the J end lost 5 bases, and 19 bases lay between the germline ends. Germline V gene sequence: CDR1 DFQATT, CDR2 SNEGSKA (reference sequence). This CDR3 region has 15 residues.

The chain links TRBV6-5 to TRBJ1-2; 8 positions agree with TRBD1. The CDR3 loop spans 14 amino acids. Germline CDR1 and CDR2: MNHEY and SVGAGI. V lost 5 bases and J lost 2; bases outside the gene matches: 4. CDR3 coding DNA: TGTGCCAGCAGTCGGACAGGGCCAAACTATGGCTACACCTTC. This gives the protein CASSRTGPNYGYTF.

The CDR3, as DNA: TGTGCCACCAGCAACCGGGACACAAACACCGGGGAGCTGTTTTTT. It is translated as CATSNRDTNTGELFF. The chain employs TRBV15 and TRBJ2-2, with D possibly TRBD1 on 6 matching bases. From germline, CDR1 is LNHNV and CDR2 YYDKDF (reference sequence). The CDR3 consists of 15 residues. V lost 4 bases, J lost 2 bases, and 11 bases lay in between. The full variable domain, in which reference TRBV15 and TRBJ2-2 provide the parts outside the CDR3, is DAMVIQNPRYQVTQFGKPVTLSCSQTLNHNVMYWYQQKSSQAPKLLFHYYDKDFNNEADTPDNFQSRRPNTSFCFLDIRSPGLGDTAMYLCATSNRDTNTGELFFGEGSRLTVL.

The gene calls are TRBV9 and TRBJ2-3; possible D gene TRBD1, 6 bases. Trimming stripped 2 bases from V and 4 bases from J, with 14 bases between. CDR1 SGDLS and CDR2 YYNGEE come from the germline V gene. CDR3 length: 15 amino acids. CDR3 bases: TGTGCCAGCAGCGTGGGCATCGGACAGTCAGATACGCAGTATTTT. Residues: CASSVGIGQSDTQYF. The whole variable domain, remainder taken from reference TRBV9 and TRBJ2-3, is DSGVTQTPKHLITATGQRVTLRCSPRSGDLSVYWYQQSLDQGLQFLIQYYNGEERAKGNILERFSAQQFPDLHSELNLSSLELGDSALYFCASSVGIGQSDTQYFGPGTRLTVL.

J is TRBJ2-5 and V is TRBV16; 9 nucleotides align to TRBD1. Germline loops: CDR1 KGHSY, CDR2 FQNENV. The CDR3 length is 16 residues. The V gene end was trimmed by 4 bases and the J gene end by 7 bases; junction bases not matched to a gene: 13. The CDR3 loop is CASSRIITGGGVTQYF. DNA for the CDR3: TGTGCCAGCAGCCGCATAATCACAGGGGGCGGAGTGACCCAGTACTTC.

The chain is built from TRBV28 and TRBJ2-6; D not certain. Looked up from germline, CDR1 is MDHEN and CDR2 is SYDVKM. CDR3 length equals 17 residues. The germline V and J ends were trimmed by 7 bases and 0 bases, with 16 bases remaining between them. The DNA for the CDR3 is TGTGCCAGCACTACCGCCCAACCCCGCTCTGGGGCCAACGTCCTGACTTTC. This translates into CASTTAQPRSGANVLTF.

J is TRBJ2-5 and V is TRBV15, with a weak D call TRBD2 (7 bases). Germline V lookup: CDR1 LNHNV, CDR2 YYDKDF (reference sequence). Trimming took off 0 bases at V and 5 bases at J, with 16 bases between the two ends. This CDR3 comprises 16 residues. CDR3 protein: CATSRERGGEGETQYF. Written as DNA, the CDR3 is TGTGCCACCAGCAGAGAGAGGGGGGGCGAGGGGGAGACCCAGTACTTC.

This clonotype was detected only a few times. This chain links TRBV19 with TRBJ1-1, with D maybe TRBD1 (6 bases). The CDR3 is 12 amino acids. Germline loops: CDR1 LNHDA, CDR2 SQIVND (reference sequence). V lost 6 bases, J lost 1 base, and 6 bases lay in between. This CDR3 is CASRTGNTEAFF. CDR3 nucleotide sequence: TGTGCCAGTAGGACAGGGAACACTGAAGCTTTCTTT.

This clonotype was observed at least ten times. This rearrangement joins TRBV7-9 to TRBJ1-4; D gene ambiguous. This CDR3 has 14 residues. CDR1 is SEHNR, CDR2 FQNEAQ, per germline (reference sequence). Trimming took off 1 base at V and 0 bases at J, with 3 bases between the two ends. The CDR3 here is CASSLDATNEKLFF. The CDR3 bases are TGTGCCAGCAGCTTAGATGCAACTAATGAAAAACTGTTTTTT.

This clonotype was detected ten times or more. The chain recombines TRBV14 with TRBJ1-1, with D perhaps TRBD1 (6 bases). The germline CDR1 and CDR2 sequences are SGHDN and FVKESK. V was trimmed by 1 base and J by 4 bases, leaving 13 bases between them. The CDR3 is 15 residues long. The CDR3 region has the DNA TGTGCCAGCAGCCAAGGTCGAGGGGGAAGCACTGAAGCTTTCTTT. Encoded protein: CASSQGRGGSTEAFF.

This clonotype was seen ten or more times. This chain links TRBV9 with TRBJ2-7; D is ambiguous. The ends were cut back, 3 bases at V and 5 bases at J, with 9 bases in the middle. Looked up from germline, CDR1 is SGDLS and CDR2 is YYNGEE. This CDR3 has 12 amino acids. The CDR3 protein is CASSDSGNEQYF. The CDR3 DNA follows: TGTGCCAGCAGCGATAGTGGGAACGAGCAGTACTTC. The full variable domain, in which reference TRBV9 and TRBJ2-7 provide the parts outside the CDR3, is DSGVTQTPKHLITATGQRVTLRCSPRSGDLSVYWYQQSLDQGLQFLIQYYNGEERAKGNILERFSAQQFPDLHSELNLSSLELGDSALYFCASSDSGNEQYFGPGTRLTVT.

This clonotype was seen more than once but under ten times. The chain employs TRBV7-9 and TRBJ2-2; TRBD1 is a possible D gene (6 bases). CDR3 length: 14 residues. Trimming removed 0 bases from V and 5 bases from J, with 7 bases in between. CDR1 is SEHNR, CDR2 FQNEAQ, per germline (reference sequence). CDR3 region: CASSLAQGTGELFF. The CDR3, as DNA: TGTGCCAGCAGCTTAGCTCAGGGGACCGGGGAGCTGTTTTTT.

The genes are TRBV7-6 and TRBJ1-6; 7 bases align to TRBD1. The germline CDR1 and CDR2 sequences are SGHVS and FNYEAQ. The trim removed 3 bases at V and 7 bases at J, leaving 0 bases unmatched. The CDR3 contains 13 residues. CDR3 sequence reads: CASSLTGNSPLHF. Written as DNA, the CDR3 is TGTGCCAGCAGCTTGACAGGGAATTCACCCCTCCACTTT.

Points on this clonotype: One junction end does not reproduce the germline sequence, and a read error may be involved. This sequence joins TRBV29-1 and TRBJ1-1, with D unresolved. Germline V CDR1 and CDR2: SQVTM, ANQGSEA. CDR3 length equals 13 residues. DNA for the CDR3: TGCAGCTGGAGGTCCGGATTGAACATTGAAGCTTTCTTT. Its protein product is CSWRSGLNIEAFF.